This T cell receptor beta chain was sequenced for a study of graft-versus-host responses after intestinal transplantation. The table lists this clone with a few counts. Its antigen is unidentified. Germline V gene lookup returns CDR1 SEHNR and CDR2 FQNEAQ (reference sequence). V dropped 1 base and J dropped 3 bases, with 6 bases sitting between them. The CDR3 totals 13 residues. The repertoire was sequenced with immunoSEQ multiplex PCR; TCRdb's copy has only in-frame clones and lacks some. The table has about 110,000 clones, roughly 87% seen once. This TCR derives from a human donor who was the organ donor for an intestinal transplant. The sequencing used unstimulated CD4+ T cells sorted from spleen or lymph node cells, collected before transplant. The V and J genes are TRBV7-9 and TRBJ1-2; a possible D gene is TRBD1 (5 bases). The CDR3 nucleotides read TGTGCCAGCAGCTTAGGCAGGGACTATGGCTACACCTTC. Amino acid sequence: CASSLGRDYGYTF.